The T cell receptor (beta chain) under discussion was sequenced for a study of siplizumab effects on memory and regulatory T cells. General observations from the study: The study found that mappable alloreactive CD4+ clones averaged around 72% Treg-derived with siplizumab and roughly 27% in controls.

Measured with immunoSEQ multiplex PCR; TCRdb has only the in-frame clones, and not every one. The table records some 100,000 clones, about 91% of them present only once. Note on this clone: Its antigen remains unknown.

Sample: Tregs sorted from blood. This sequence was found in a human donor in good health.

CDR3 DNA sequence: TGTGCCAGTAGCCGGGGTCCTTCCTACGAGCAGTACTTC. Its protein is CASSRGPSYEQYF. The chain employs TRBV19 and TRBJ2-7; D is possibly TRBD2 (5 bases). The CDR3 length is 13 residues. V lost 6 bases, J lost 1 base, and 10 bases lay in between. In germline, CDR1 is LNHDA, CDR2 SQIVND (reference sequence).